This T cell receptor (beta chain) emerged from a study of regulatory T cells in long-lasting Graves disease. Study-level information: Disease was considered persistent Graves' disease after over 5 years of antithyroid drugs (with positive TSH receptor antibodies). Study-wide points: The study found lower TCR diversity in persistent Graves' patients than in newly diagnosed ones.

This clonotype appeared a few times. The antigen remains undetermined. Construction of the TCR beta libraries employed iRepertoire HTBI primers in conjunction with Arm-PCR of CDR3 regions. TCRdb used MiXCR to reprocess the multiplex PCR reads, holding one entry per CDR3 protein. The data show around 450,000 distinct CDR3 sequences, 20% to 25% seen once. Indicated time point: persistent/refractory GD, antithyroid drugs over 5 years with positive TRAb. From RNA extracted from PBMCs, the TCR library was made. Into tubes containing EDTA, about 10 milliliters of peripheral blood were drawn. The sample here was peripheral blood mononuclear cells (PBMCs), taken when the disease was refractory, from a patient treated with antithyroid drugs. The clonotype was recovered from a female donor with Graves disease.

CDR3 nucleotides: TGTGCCAGCAGTCCACACGGGCTTTCTGGAGAGCCCCAGCATTTT. Translation gives CASSPHGLSGEPQHF. The rearrangement uses TRBV27 and TRBJ1-5; D is undetermined. With 5 bases removed from V and 8 bases from J, the gap between germline ends came to 19 bases. Germline V gives CDR1 MNHEY, CDR2 SMNVEV (reference sequence). This CDR3 has 15 residues.